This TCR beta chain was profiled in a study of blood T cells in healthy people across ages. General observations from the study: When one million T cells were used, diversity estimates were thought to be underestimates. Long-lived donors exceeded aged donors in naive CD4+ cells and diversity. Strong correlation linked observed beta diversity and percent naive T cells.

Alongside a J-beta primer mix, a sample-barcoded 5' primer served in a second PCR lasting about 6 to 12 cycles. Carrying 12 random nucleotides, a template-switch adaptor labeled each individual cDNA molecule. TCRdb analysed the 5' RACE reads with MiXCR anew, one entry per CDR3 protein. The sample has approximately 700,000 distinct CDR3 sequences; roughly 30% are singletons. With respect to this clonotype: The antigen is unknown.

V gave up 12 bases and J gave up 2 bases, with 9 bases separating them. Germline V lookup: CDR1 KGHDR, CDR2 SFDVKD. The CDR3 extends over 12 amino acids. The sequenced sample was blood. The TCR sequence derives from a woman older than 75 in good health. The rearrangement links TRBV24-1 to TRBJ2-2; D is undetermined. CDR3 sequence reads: CAVGLNTGELFF. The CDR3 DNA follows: TGTGCCGTGGGTCTTAACACCGGGGAGCTGTTTTTT.